Given below is one TCR beta chain in context. Its target is unknown. The nonmyeloablative bone marrow transplants came from related graft donors, with transient mixed chimerism. The sample comes from a study of Tregs in tolerant kidney transplant recipients. CDR1 MDHEN and CDR2 SYDVKM come from the germline V gene. V was shortened by 5 bases and J by 8 bases, with 18 bases between the two germline ends. The CDR3 extends over 14 amino acids. Findings and limits, study-wide: Tregs expanded with activated donor B cells seemed most donor-specific. Findings come from small patient numbers and require larger validation.

This table comes from immunoSEQ multiplex PCR, and its TCRdb copy is limited to in-frame clones, with some not included. There are some 50,000 clones in the sample; about 92% occur only once, and about 14% lies in the top ten. The TCR originated in a human patient who received a combined kidney and bone marrow transplant. Some T cells may originate from the graft donor. The sequences come from CD8+ T cells from blood (PBMCs), collected 12 months after the transplant. The rearrangement links TRBV28 to TRBJ1-1; D remains ambiguous. The CDR3 DNA is TGTGCCAGCAGTGGGCGGGAGACATTCCGGGAAGCTTTCTTT. Protein product: CASSGRETFREAFF. The whole variable domain, filled in from reference TRBV28 and TRBJ1-1, reads DVKVTQSSRYLVKRTGEKVFLECVQDMDHENMFWYRQDPGLGLRLIYFSYDVKMKEKGDIPEGYSVSREKKERFSLILESASTNQTSMYLCASSGRETFREAFFGQGTRLTVV.